This TCR beta chain derives from a study of cytomegalovirus exposure and HLA in healthy donors. At the level of the study: Genotyping of under 500 donors showed that over 65% belonged to the Caucasian-associated ancestry cluster.

The V end lost 5 bases, the J end lost 3 bases, and 10 bases lay between the germline ends. The CDR3 is 13 residues long. The germline gives CDR1 MNHEY, CDR2 SMNVEV (reference sequence). Primers for the PCR totalled 60 Vbeta and 13 Jbeta. Only in-frame clones appear in the TCRdb table, and some are missing; sequencing was by immunoSEQ multiplex PCR. Of around 200,000 clones listed, roughly 82% are singletons. Material for sequencing was PBMCs. The chain couples TRBV27 to TRBJ1-2; a possible D gene is TRBD1 (6 bases). This receptor was obtained from a girl aged 2 to 10 in good health and CMV-seropositive. CDR3 coding DNA: TGTGCCAGCAGTAACAGGGTTGACTATGGCTACACCTTC. Translated, it gives CASSNRVDYGYTF.